The T cell receptor (beta chain) under discussion was sequenced for a study of human T cells and chemical hapten exposure. Study overall: Patch testing placed 0.01% DPC on the upper back, with readings at 6 days.

This CDR3 comprises 14 residues. V lost 6 bases to trimming and J lost 2 bases, with 13 bases between them. Germline V gives CDR1 SGHVS, CDR2 FQNEAQ. TCRdb reprocessed the RACE reads with MiXCR, giving one entry per CDR3 protein. The table has some 200,000 distinct CDR3 sequences, 25% to 35% seen once. Time point given: pre-sensitization, week 0. Treatment: therapeutic diphenylcyclopropenone sensitization with weekly scalp DPC. In this sample, this clonotype turned up many times. The V call is TRBV7-8, the J call TRBJ1-1, with a tentative D call TRBD1 (5 bases). The sequence derives from a woman in her 30s with alopecia areata. Some clones in this sample may be carry-over from other donors' samples. This sample comprised whole blood, obtained in connection with sensitization to the hapten diphenylcyclopropenone (DPC). The CDR3 here is CASSSQVSNTEAFF. DNA of the CDR3: TGTGCCAGCAGTTCACAGGTCTCCAACACTGAAGCTTTCTTT.